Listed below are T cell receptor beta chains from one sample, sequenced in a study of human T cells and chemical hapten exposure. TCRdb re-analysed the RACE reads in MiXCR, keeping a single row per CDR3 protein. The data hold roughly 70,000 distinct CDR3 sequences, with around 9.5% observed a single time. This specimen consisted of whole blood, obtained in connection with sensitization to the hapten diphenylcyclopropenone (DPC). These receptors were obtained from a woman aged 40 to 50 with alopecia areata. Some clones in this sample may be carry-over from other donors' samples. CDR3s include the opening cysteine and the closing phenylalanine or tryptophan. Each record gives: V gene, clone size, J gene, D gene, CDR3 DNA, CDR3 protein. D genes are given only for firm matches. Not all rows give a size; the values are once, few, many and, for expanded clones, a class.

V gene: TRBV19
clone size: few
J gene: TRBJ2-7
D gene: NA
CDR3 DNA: TGTGCCACCGCAAAGGCGGCAGGAAGAGCCTACGAGCAGTACTTC
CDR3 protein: CATAKAAGRAYEQYF

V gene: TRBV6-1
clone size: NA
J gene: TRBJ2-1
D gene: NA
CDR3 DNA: TGTGCCAGCAAAGCATGGGGAGGGGGGCATTACAATGAGCAGTTCTTC
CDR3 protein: CASKAWGGGHYNEQFF

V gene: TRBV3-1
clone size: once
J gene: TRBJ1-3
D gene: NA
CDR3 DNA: TGTGCCAGCAGCCAGCCGGGAGGAAACACCATATATTTT
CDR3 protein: CASSQPGGNTIYF

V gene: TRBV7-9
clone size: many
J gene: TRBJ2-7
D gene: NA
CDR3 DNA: TGTGCCAGCAGCCCTCCTCTGGCGGGGACAGTCTTCTACGAGCAGTACTTC
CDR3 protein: CASSPPLAGTVFYEQYF

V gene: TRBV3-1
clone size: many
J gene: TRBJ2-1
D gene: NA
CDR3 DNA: TGTGCCAGCAGCTGGACTGGTCTTGAGCAGTTCTTC
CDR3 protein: CASSWTGLEQFF

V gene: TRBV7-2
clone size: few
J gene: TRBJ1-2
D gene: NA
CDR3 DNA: TGTGCCAGCAGCTCGACTAACTATGGCTACACCTTC
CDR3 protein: CASSSTNYGYTF

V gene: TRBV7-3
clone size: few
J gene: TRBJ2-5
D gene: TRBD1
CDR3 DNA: TGTGCCAGCAGTGAACAGGGGCATTCGGAGACCCAGTACTTC
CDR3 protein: CASSEQGHSETQYF

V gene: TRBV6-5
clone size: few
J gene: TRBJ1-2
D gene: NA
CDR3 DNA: TGTGCCAGCAGTTACGGAGTGGGTGACTACACCTTC
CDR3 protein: CASSYGVGDYTF

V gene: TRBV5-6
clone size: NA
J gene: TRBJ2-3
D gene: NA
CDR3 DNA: TGTGCCAGCAGCCAGCCGACAGGATCTAGCACAGATACGCAGTATTTT
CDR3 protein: CASSQPTGSSTDTQYF

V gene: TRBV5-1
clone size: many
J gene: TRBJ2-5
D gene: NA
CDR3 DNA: TGCGCCAGCAGCTTTAGTTCTAAGGAGGGTGAGACCCAGTACTTC
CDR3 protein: CASSFSSKEGETQYF

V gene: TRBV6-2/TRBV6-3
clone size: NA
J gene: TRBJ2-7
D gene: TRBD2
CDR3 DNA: TGTGCCAGCAGTCCCCCCGGGGCTAGCGGGGACTACGAGCAGTACTTC
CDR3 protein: CASSPPGASGDYEQYF

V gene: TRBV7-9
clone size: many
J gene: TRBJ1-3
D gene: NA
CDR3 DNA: TGTGCCAGCAGCCCCCCGGGAAACACCATATATTTT
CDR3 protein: CASSPPGNTIYF

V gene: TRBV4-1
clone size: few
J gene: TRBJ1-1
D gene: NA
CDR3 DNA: TGCGCCAGCAGCCGTATACAGGGAGGGGGGACTGAAGCTTTCTTT
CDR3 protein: CASSRIQGGGTEAFF

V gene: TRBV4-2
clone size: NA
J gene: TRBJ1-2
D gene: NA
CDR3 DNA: TGTGCCAGCAGCCAAGGGGCCGCTAACTATGGCTACACCTTC
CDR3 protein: CASSQGAANYGYTF

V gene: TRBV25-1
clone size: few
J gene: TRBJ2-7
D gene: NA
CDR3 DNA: TGTGCCACCCTCGATGAGCAGTACTTC
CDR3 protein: CATLDEQYF

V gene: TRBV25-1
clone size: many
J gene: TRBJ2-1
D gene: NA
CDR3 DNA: TGTGCCAGCAGTGAATCGGTCACGGGCTCCTACAATGAGCAGTTCTTC
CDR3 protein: CASSESVTGSYNEQFF

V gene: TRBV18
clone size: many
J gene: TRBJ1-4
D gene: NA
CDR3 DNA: TGTGCCAGCTCACCACGGAAGAATGAAAAACTGTTTTTT
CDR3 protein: CASSPRKNEKLFF

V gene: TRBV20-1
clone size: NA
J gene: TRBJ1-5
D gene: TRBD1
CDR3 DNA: TGCAGTACCACCGGGACAGCAGTAAATCAGCCCCAGCATTTT
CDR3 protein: CSTTGTAVNQPQHF

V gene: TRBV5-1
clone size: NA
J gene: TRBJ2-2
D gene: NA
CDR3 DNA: TGCGCCAGCAGCTTGTACGCCGAGGCGGGGTCCGGGGAGCTGTTTTTT
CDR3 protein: CASSLYAEAGSGELFF

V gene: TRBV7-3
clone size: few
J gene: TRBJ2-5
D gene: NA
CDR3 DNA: TGTGCCAGCAGCTTAAGTCCGGGACCCCAAGAGACCCAGTACTTC
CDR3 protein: CASSLSPGPQETQYF

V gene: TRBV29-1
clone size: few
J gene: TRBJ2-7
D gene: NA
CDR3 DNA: TGCAGCGTAGAGAGGGCCTACGAGCAGTACTTC
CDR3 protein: CSVERAYEQYF

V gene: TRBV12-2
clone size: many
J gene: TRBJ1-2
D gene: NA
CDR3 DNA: TGTGCAAGTCGCTTAGCGGGACGACCTCCTGAGGATGGCTACACCTTC
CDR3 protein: CASRLAGRPPEDGYTF

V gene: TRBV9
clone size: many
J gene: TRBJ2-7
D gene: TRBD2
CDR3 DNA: TGTGCCAGCAGCGTAGGCTGGGGGGGCGAGCAGTACTTC
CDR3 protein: CASSVGWGGEQYF

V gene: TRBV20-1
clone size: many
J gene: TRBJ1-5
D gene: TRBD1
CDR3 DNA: TGCAGTGCTATCTACCGGACAGGGTCTCGTCAGCCCCAGCATTTT
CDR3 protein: CSAIYRTGSRQPQHF

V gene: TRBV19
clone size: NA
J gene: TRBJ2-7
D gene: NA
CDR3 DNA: TGTGCCAGTAAGGGGTCTGCAGCCGGATACGAGCAGTACTTC
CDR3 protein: CASKGSAAGYEQYF

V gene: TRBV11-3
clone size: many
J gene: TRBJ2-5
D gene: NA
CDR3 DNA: TGCGCCAGCAGCCCCAGACCGGGTGGCCAAGAGACCCAGTACTTC
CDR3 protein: CASSPRPGGQETQYF

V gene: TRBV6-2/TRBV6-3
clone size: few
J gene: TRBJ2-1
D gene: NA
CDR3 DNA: TGTGCCAGCACCGAAAAAGGGGGTATGGATGAGCAGTTCTTC
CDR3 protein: CASTEKGGMDEQFF

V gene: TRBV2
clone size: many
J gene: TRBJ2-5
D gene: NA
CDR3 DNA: TGTGCCAGCAGTTTCTCCTATAGTCGAATCGCAGGGGAGACCCAGTACTTC
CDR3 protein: CASSFSYSRIAGETQYF

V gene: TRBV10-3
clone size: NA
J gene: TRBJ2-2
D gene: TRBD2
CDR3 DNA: TGTGCCATCAGGAGCGGGGCCGGGGAGCTGTTTTTT
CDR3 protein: CAIRSGAGELFF

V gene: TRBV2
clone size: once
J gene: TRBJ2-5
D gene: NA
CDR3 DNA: TGTGCCAACCAGATGGACGGTAGCTCCGAGACCCAGTACTTC
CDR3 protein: CANQMDGSSETQYF

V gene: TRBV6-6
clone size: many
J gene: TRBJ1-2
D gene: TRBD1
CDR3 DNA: TGTGCCAGCAGAGGAACCAGGGACAGACAGAACTATGGCTACACCTTC
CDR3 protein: CASRGTRDRQNYGYTF

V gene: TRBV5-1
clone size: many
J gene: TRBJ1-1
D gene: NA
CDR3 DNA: TGCGCCAGCAGCCGGGACGGATTGAACACTGAAGCTTTCTTT
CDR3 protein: CASSRDGLNTEAFF

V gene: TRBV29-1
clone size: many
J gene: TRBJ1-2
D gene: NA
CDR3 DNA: TGCAGCGTTGAGCCAGGTTTTGGCTACACCTTC
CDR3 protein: CSVEPGFGYTF

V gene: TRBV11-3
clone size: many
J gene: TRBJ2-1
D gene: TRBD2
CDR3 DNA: TGTGCCAGCAGCCCGGGGCTAGCGGAATACAATGAGCAGTTCTTC
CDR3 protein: CASSPGLAEYNEQFF

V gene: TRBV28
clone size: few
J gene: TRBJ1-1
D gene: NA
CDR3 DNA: TGTGCCAGCACAAGACGGGCACCTCCCGGATGGGAAGCTTTCTTT
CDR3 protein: CASTRRAPPGWEAFF

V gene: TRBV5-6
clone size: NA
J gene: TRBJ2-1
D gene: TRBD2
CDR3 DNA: TGTGCCAGCAGCTACCTAGCGGGGGGGCAAAGCAATGAGCAGTTCTTC
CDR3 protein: CASSYLAGGQSNEQFF

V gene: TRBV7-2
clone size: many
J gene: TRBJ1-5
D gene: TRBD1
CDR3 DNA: TGTGCCAGCAGCCCACAGGGGAGCCAGCCCCAGCATTTT
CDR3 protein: CASSPQGSQPQHF

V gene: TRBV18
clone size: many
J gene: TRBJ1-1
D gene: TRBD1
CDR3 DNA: TGTGCCAGCTCACCTAGCCGACAGGGGGGACGGAACACTGAAGCTTTCTTT
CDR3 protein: CASSPSRQGGRNTEAFF

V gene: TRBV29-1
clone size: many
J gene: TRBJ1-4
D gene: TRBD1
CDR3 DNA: TGCAGCGTAGACAGGGGGCAAGAAAAACTGTTTTTT
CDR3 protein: CSVDRGQEKLFF

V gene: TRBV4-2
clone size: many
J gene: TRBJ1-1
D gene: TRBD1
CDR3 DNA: TGTGCCAGCAGCCTAAACAGGGGGCGGGGGAATGAAGCTTTCTTT
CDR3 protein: CASSLNRGRGNEAFF

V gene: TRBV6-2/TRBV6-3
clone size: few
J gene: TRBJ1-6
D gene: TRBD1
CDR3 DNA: TGTGCCAGCAGTTACACAACGAGGACAGGGTCGAATTCACCCCTCCACTTT
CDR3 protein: CASSYTTRTGSNSPLHF

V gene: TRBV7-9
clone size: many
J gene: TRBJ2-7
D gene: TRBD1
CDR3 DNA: TGTGCCAGCAGCTTCCGGGACAGACCCTACGAGCAGTACTTC
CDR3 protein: CASSFRDRPYEQYF

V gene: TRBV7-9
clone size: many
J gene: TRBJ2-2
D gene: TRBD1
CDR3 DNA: TGTGCCAGCAGCCTCGACAGGGGTTACACCGGGGAGCTGTTTTTT
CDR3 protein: CASSLDRGYTGELFF

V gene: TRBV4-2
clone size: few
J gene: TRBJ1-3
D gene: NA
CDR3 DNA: TGTGCCAGCGGCCAGGTCTCTGGAAACACCATATATTTT
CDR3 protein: CASGQVSGNTIYF

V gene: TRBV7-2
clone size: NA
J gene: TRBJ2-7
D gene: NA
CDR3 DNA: TGTGCCAGCAGCTTAGCGGGCAGGGGCTCCTACGAGCAGTACTTC
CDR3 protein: CASSLAGRGSYEQYF

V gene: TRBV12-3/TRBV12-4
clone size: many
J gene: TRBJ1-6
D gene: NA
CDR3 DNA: TGTGCCAGCAGTAGAAAGGCACTTGGTAATTCACCCCTCCACTTT
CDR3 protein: CASSRKALGNSPLHF

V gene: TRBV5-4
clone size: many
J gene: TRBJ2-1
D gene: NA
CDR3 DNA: TGTGCCAGCAGCTTGTGGGCAGGGGTCACCAATGAGCAGTTCTTC
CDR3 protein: CASSLWAGVTNEQFF

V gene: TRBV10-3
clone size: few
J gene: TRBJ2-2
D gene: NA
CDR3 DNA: TGTGCCACTACCCCCGGACAGACTAACACCGGGGAGCTGTTTTTT
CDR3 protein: CATTPGQTNTGELFF

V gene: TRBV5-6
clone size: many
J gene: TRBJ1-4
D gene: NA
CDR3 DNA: TGTGCCAGCAGCTTGCCGGGGGCTGCAACTAATGAAAAACTGTTTTTT
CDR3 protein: CASSLPGAATNEKLFF